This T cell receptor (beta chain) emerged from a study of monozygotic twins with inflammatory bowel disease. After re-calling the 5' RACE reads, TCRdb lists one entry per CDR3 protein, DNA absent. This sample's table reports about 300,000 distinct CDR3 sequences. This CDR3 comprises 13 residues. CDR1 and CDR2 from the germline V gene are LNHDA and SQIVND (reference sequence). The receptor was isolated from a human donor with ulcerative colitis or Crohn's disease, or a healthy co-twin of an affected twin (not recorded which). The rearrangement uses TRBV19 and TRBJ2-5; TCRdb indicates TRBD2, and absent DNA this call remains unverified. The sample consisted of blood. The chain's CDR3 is CAVGLAGLSTQYF.